The T cell receptor beta chain under discussion was sequenced for a study of T cell repertoires in cytomegalovirus infection. Study at large: A matching HLA type, together with CMV infection, was signaled by public TCR beta signatures. General observations from the study: CMV carriers having the relevant HLA were flagged by cumulative public TCR beta family frequency. Dominating the ex vivo response were TCR beta clonotypes that were CMV-specific and HLA-C-restricted.

Via MiXCR, TCRdb re-called the reads, giving one row per CDR3 protein. This table holds hundreds of thousands of distinct CDR3 sequences, over 15% found once. In germline, CDR1 is DFQATT, CDR2 SNEGSKA (reference sequence). Between the trimmed V and J ends, which lost 3 bases and 5 bases, there was a span of 11 bases. The CDR3 consists of 13 residues. A note on this clonotype: Its antigen is not identified.

The chain links TRBV20-1 to TRBJ2-1; tentatively, D is TRBD1 (5 bases). This TCR was recovered from a human donor in good health (CMV status not recorded). Some clones in this sample may be carry-over from other donors' samples. Sequenced input: PBMCs. DNA for the CDR3: TGCAGTGCTAGCCAGGGTCCTCACAATGAGCAGTTCTTC. This gives the protein CSASQGPHNEQFF.